Below, 6 T cell receptor beta chains from the same sample are listed, as sequenced in a study of Ad26.COV2.S vaccination and SARS-CoV-2 variants (dated by TCRdb to about 2021). The treatment or condition tag for this specimen amounts to: around 19 received Ad26.COV2.S at low or high dose, single or two shots; about five received placebo; per-sample allocation not given. Repertoires of vaccine and placebo recipients were sequenced from samples taken on day 63 after the first injection. Libraries were made using the immunoSEQ multiplex PCR assay. Sourced from immuneACCESS, this table was stored by TCRdb with only in-frame sequences that have V and J called. A share of the clones is absent; for the studies checked, an unresolved V gene accounts for under half, and the remainder has no known explanation. The sample table lists 430,000 or so clones, 80% to 90% of them with a count of one. Approximately 2.5% of the sample is taken by the ten largest.

This sample comprised peripheral blood, obtained in a trial of Ad26.COV2.S vaccine versus placebo. The receptors derive from a person between 18 and 65 years old who received the Ad26.COV2.S COVID-19 vaccine or a placebo.

This clone was seen only once. The chain joins TRBV27 to TRBJ1-2; D possibly corresponds to TRBD1 (6 bases). V shed 5 bases and J shed 2 bases, with 15 bases lying between them. Germline V gene data show CDR1 as MNHEY and CDR2 as SMNVEV (reference sequence). CDR3 length: 15 residues. The CDR3 nucleotides are TGTGCCAGCAGTCAACGTAGAGGGGGGAACTATGGCTACACCTTC. Amino acids: CASSQRRGGNYGYTF.

This sequence joins TRBV27 and TRBJ1-6, with 7 bases fitting TRBD1. V lost 7 bases, J lost 9 bases, and 6 bases stayed unmatched. Germline V CDR1 and CDR2: MNHEY, SMNVEV (reference sequence). The CDR3 covers 13 residues. DNA of the CDR3: TGTGCCAGCACTGCCAGGGGGGGTTCACCCCTCCACTTT. Protein: CASTARGGSPLHF.

This clone has a single count. V and J are TRBV4-3 and TRBJ1-5; TRBD1 aligns across 9 bases. The CDR3 contains 16 residues. Germline V lookup: CDR1 LGHNA, CDR2 YSLEER. Losses at the gene ends were 0 bases for V and 4 bases for J; bases not matched to a gene: 4. The CDR3 DNA is TGCGCCAGCAGCCAAGACGCGACAGGGGGAAATCAGCCCCAGCATTTT. Its protein product is CASSQDATGGNQPQHF.

V gene TRBV24-1 combines with J gene TRBJ2-5; 8 bases fit TRBD2. This CDR3 spans 13 amino acids. Germline assignment: CDR1 KGHDR and CDR2 SFDVKD. V lost 4 bases, J lost 5 bases, and 2 bases stayed unmatched. The CDR3 reads CATSEAGAETQYF. The CDR3 DNA follows: TGTGCCACCAGTGAAGCGGGGGCGGAGACCCAGTACTTC.

The rearrangement links TRBV2 to TRBJ2-5; possibly TRBD1 for D (5 bases). Trimming took 9 bases from V and 5 from J, leaving 10 bases between them. The CDR3 extends over 11 amino acids. CDR1 is SNHLY, CDR2 FYNNEI, per germline. The CDR3 protein is CASRTRETQYF. The CDR3 nucleotides are TGTGCCAGTAGGACACGGGAGACCCAGTACTTC.

The chain is built from TRBV7-2 and TRBJ1-3; TRBD1 is a possible D gene (5 bases). Germline V gives CDR1 SGHTA, CDR2 FQGNSA. V was trimmed by 7 bases and J by 3 bases, leaving 16 bases between them. The CDR3 is made up of 15 amino acids. The CDR3 region is CASNFQGLSGNTIYF. As DNA, the CDR3 is TGTGCCAGCAATTTCCAGGGTTTAAGTGGAAACACCATATATTTT.